A single sample gave rise to the 27 T cell receptor beta chains below, sequenced in a study of T cell responses to AZD1222 COVID-19 vaccine. Repertoires were generated with immunoSEQ multiplex PCR, while TCRdb's copy carries only in-frame clones and drops some. The sample shows 120,000 or so clones, roughly four fifths of them seen only once. The sample was peripheral blood, taken on day 0 of AZD1222 vaccination. Receptor source: an adult in good health.

As DNA, the CDR3 is TGTGCCAGCAGTTCGCGACAGTACAATCAGCCCCAGCATTTT. This gives the protein CASSSRQYNQPQHF. The V call is TRBV28, the J call TRBJ1-5, with D maybe TRBD1 (5 bases). The germline V and J ends were trimmed by 4 bases and 3 bases, with 10 bases remaining between them. The CDR3 consists of 14 residues. Germline values: CDR1 MDHEN, CDR2 SYDVKM. The whole variable domain, filled in from reference TRBV28 and TRBJ1-5, reads DVKVTQSSRYLVKRTGEKVFLECVQDMDHENMFWYRQDPGLGLRLIYFSYDVKMKEKGDIPEGYSVSREKKERFSLILESASTNQTSMYLCASSSRQYNQPQHFGDGTRLSIL.

The chain employs TRBV5-1 and TRBJ2-1; 8 bases fit TRBD2. The germline V gene encodes CDR1 SGHRS and CDR2 YFSETQ. This CDR3 is built from 16 residues. The V and J ends lost 7 bases and 7 bases, in that order; junction bases with no gene match: 16. CDR3 loop: CASWPLTGTRRNEQFF. The CDR3 coding sequence is TGCGCCAGCTGGCCCTTAACCGGGACTAGGAGGAATGAGCAGTTCTTC. Full variable domain (missing parts from reference TRBV5-1 and TRBJ2-1): KAGVTQTPRYLIKTRGQQVTLSCSPISGHRSVSWYQQTPGQGLQFLFEYFSETQRNKGNFPGRFSGRQFSNSRSEMNVSTLELGDSALYLCASWPLTGTRRNEQFFGPGTRLTVL.

V and J are TRBV7-9 and TRBJ2-5; no definite D call. V lost 1 base to trimming and J lost 1 base, with 7 bases between them. CDR3 length equals 14 residues. CDR1 and CDR2 (germline): SEHNR, FQNEAQ (reference sequence). The CDR3 sequence is CASSLGTPQETQYF. The CDR3 nucleotides read TGTGCCAGCAGCTTAGGAACGCCCCAAGAGACCCAGTACTTC.

The V call is TRBV7-2, the J call TRBJ2-7; 8 bases align to TRBD2. V trimming: 5 bases; J trimming: 1 base; junction bases outside the gene matches: 4. This CDR3 spans 14 amino acids. Per germline, CDR1 SGHTA and CDR2 FQGNSA. The CDR3 is CASSPQRGSYEQYF. The DNA for the CDR3 is TGTGCCAGCAGCCCTCAGCGGGGGTCCTACGAGCAGTACTTC.

V usage is TRBV5-1 and J usage is TRBJ2-1; 7 bases are shared with TRBD2. The V and J ends lost 0 bases and 4 bases, in that order; junction bases with no gene match: 4. The CDR3 length is 15 residues. The germline CDR1 and CDR2 sequences are SGHRS and YFSETQ. The CDR3 bases are TGCGCCAGCAGCTTGGATAACGGGAGGTACAATGAGCAGTTCTTC. This gives the protein CASSLDNGRYNEQFF.

This clone has a single count. The chain employs TRBV6-5 and TRBJ2-1; D might be TRBD1 (5 bases). The CDR3 is 14 amino acids. Trimming cost V 8 bases and J 0 bases, with 11 bases left between them. Germline lookup yields CDR1 MNHEY and CDR2 SVGAGI. CDR3 DNA sequence: TGTGCCAGCCTCTCTAGGGGCTCCTACAATGAGCAGTTCTTC. Translated: CASLSRGSYNEQFF.

The rearrangement links TRBV27 to TRBJ1-6, with D perhaps matching TRBD1 (5 bases). Trimming removed 2 bases from V and 0 bases from J, with 8 bases in between. The CDR3 is made up of 16 amino acids. Per the germline V gene, CDR1 is MNHEY and CDR2 is SMNVEV (reference sequence). CDR3 sequence reads: CASSLQGNSYNSPLHF. CDR3 DNA sequence: TGTGCCAGCAGTTTACAGGGAAACTCCTATAATTCACCCCTCCACTTT.

For the CDR3, the DNA is TGTGCCAGCAGCTTGTGGAGACAGGGGAATGGCTACACCTTC. Its translation is CASSLWRQGNGYTF. The V call is TRBV5-8, the J call TRBJ1-2; 8 bases line up with TRBD1. Germline values: CDR1 SGHTS, CDR2 YDEGEE. This CDR3 region has 14 residues. After removal of 1 base from V and 6 bases from J, the junction contained 5 bases not matched to a gene.

This clone showed up just once. The V and J genes are TRBV6-2 or TRBV6-3 and TRBJ1-2, with D possibly TRBD1 on 6 matching bases. Germline V lookup: CDR1 MNHEY, CDR2 SVGEGT. This CDR3 is 15 amino acids long. V gave up 6 bases and J gave up 2 bases, with 16 bases separating them. CDR3 coding DNA: TGTGCCAGCAGCCGCCCAGGGACACTAAACTATGGCTACACCTTC. Translated, it gives CASSRPGTLNYGYTF.

V gene TRBV28 combines with J gene TRBJ2-3, with a weak D call TRBD2 (7 bases). This CDR3 has 16 residues. V was cut by 7 bases and J by 6 bases, with 23 bases left in between. Germline loops: CDR1 MDHEN, CDR2 SYDVKM. The CDR3 nucleotides read TGTGCCAGCACCCACCGTAGGGGGGGGGCATATGATACGCAGTATTTT. Translating gives CASTHRRGGAYDTQYF.

This chain connects TRBV10-1 to TRBJ2-7, with D possibly being TRBD1 or TRBD2 (5 bases each). The CDR3 extends over 14 amino acids. V was pared by 3 bases and J by 3 bases, with 12 bases between. The germline V gene has CDR1 WNHNN and CDR2 SYGVQD (reference sequence). CDR3 residues: CASSDTGLFYEQYF. The CDR3 region has the DNA TGCGCCAGCAGTGATACGGGGCTCTTCTACGAGCAGTACTTC.

In the case of this clone: Other DNA sequences in this sample translate to the same CDR3. V and J are TRBV9 and TRBJ2-1, with 7 bases fitting TRBD2. The germline V gene has CDR1 SGDLS and CDR2 YYNGEE. The CDR3 runs to 15 residues. V lost 0 bases to trimming and J lost 4 bases; unmatched junction nucleotides: 4. For the CDR3, the DNA is TGTGCCAGCAGCGTAGACAGCGGGACGTACAATGAGCAGTTCTTC. Its protein product is CASSVDSGTYNEQFF.

The chain links TRBV5-1 to TRBJ2-3; 15 bases line up with TRBD2. The junction had 8 bases not matched to a gene; V was cut back by 3 bases and J by 6 bases. The germline CDR1 and CDR2 sequences are SGHRS and YFSETQ. The CDR3 runs to 17 residues. The CDR3 DNA reads as TGCGCCAGCAGCTCTGGGACTAGCGGGGGGATCTGGGATACGCAGTATTTT. Its protein product is CASSSGTSGGIWDTQYF.

V usage is TRBV5-6 and J usage is TRBJ1-2, with unresolved D. V was pared by 6 bases and J by 4 bases, with 10 bases between. The length of the CDR3 is 12 residues. Germline CDR1 SGHDT, CDR2 YYEEEE. The CDR3 spells CASTQHGYGYTF. The CDR3 DNA sequence: TGTGCCAGCACCCAACATGGCTATGGCTACACCTTC.

The genes are TRBV11-2 and TRBJ2-5; 8 bases are shared with TRBD1. Germline CDR1 reads SGHAT; CDR2 reads FQNNGV. V lost 5 bases to trimming and J lost 7 bases; unmatched junction nucleotides: 15. CDR3 length: 16 residues. The CDR3 protein is CASSVGQGRGEVTQYF. In DNA form, the CDR3 reads TGTGCCAGCAGCGTTGGACAGGGCCGTGGCGAAGTGACCCAGTACTTC.

J is TRBJ1-5 and V is TRBV9, with D maybe TRBD1 (6 bases). The CDR3 is 16 residues long. V shed 3 bases and J shed 0 bases, with 13 bases lying between them. CDR1 and CDR2 from the germline V gene are SGDLS and YYNGEE. The CDR3 nucleotides are TGTGCCAGCAGCGCCTCGGGGGGCTCTAGCAATCAGCCCCAGCATTTT. This translates into CASSASGGSSNQPQHF.

The V and J genes are TRBV4-3 and TRBJ1-3, with D unresolved. Germline V lookup: CDR1 LGHNA, CDR2 YSLEER. V was cut by 0 bases and J by 0 bases, with 12 bases left in between. The CDR3 consists of 17 residues. The DNA for the CDR3 is TGCGCCAGCAGCCAAGAGCGCGCAGGCGTCTCTGGAAACACCATATATTTT. Protein sequence: CASSQERAGVSGNTIYF.

V is TRBV6-2 or TRBV6-3 and J is TRBJ1-1; D may be TRBD1 (5 bases). The CDR3 extends over 15 amino acids. CDR1 is MNHEY, CDR2 SVGEGT, per germline. V was shortened by 0 bases and J by 8 bases, with 16 bases between the two germline ends. Here the CDR3 reads CASSYSGRQGSEAFF. The CDR3 DNA sequence: TGTGCCAGCAGTTACTCGGGGCGGCAGGGTAGCGAAGCTTTCTTT.

This clone was picked up a small number of times. The chain links TRBV18 to TRBJ1-1; tentatively, D is TRBD1 (5 bases). The CDR3 contains 13 residues. The V end was cut by 3 bases, the J end by 4 bases, with 9 bases between. Germline CDR1 KGHSH, CDR2 LQKENI. The CDR3 DNA is TGTGCCAGCTCACCGGCCAGGGCCACTGAAGCTTTCTTT. Translation gives CASSPARATEAFF.

The rearrangement links TRBV19 to TRBJ1-5; no clear D. The CDR3 length is 15 residues. Germline CDR1 is LNHDA and CDR2 is SQIVND (reference sequence). V was clipped by 5 bases and J by 2 bases, with 13 bases between them. In DNA, the CDR3 is TGTGCCAGTAGTGGAGTAGCATCGGGCAATCAGCCCCAGCATTTT. It yields the protein CASSGVASGNQPQHF. The full variable domain, its missing parts supplied by reference TRBV19 and TRBJ1-5, is DGGITQSPKYLFRKEGQNVTLSCEQNLNHDAMYWYRQDPGQGLRLIYYSQIVNDFQKGDIAEGYSVSREKKESFPLTVTSAQKNPTAFYLCASSGVASGNQPQHFGDGTRLSIL.

The chain couples TRBV5-1 to TRBJ1-4, with no clear D. The CDR3 is 13 amino acids. V lost 2 bases to trimming and J lost 2 bases, with 4 bases between them. CDR1 SGHRS and CDR2 YFSETQ come from the germline V gene. CDR3 region: CASSFETNEKLFF. The CDR3 DNA follows: TGCGCCAGCAGCTTTGAGACTAATGAAAAACTGTTTTTT.

This chain joins TRBV7-2 and TRBJ2-1, with D tentatively TRBD1 or TRBD2 (5 bases each). The V gene lost 5 bases and the J gene lost 5 bases, with 16 bases spanning the gap. The germline gives CDR1 SGHTA, CDR2 FQGNSA. The CDR3 is made up of 15 amino acids. This chain's CDR3 is CASSMQAGSHNEQFF. DNA of the CDR3: TGTGCCAGCAGCATGCAGGCAGGGAGCCACAATGAGCAGTTCTTC.

The J gene is TRBJ2-7, the V gene TRBV5-6, with TRBD2 matching over 12 bases. With 0 bases clipped from V and 0 bases from J, the junction kept 7 bases outside the gene matches. From germline, CDR1 is SGHDT and CDR2 YYEEEE. The CDR3 has 18 amino acids. CDR3 DNA sequence: TGTGCCAGCAGCTTGGTAGGGACTAGCGGGTTGAGCTCCTACGAGCAGTACTTC. This sequence encodes CASSLVGTSGLSSYEQYF.

Notes on this clone: Other DNA variants within this sample encode the same CDR3. The chain's CDR3 is CASSLGQDYGYTF. The CDR3, as DNA: TGTGCCAGCAGTTTAGGGCAGGACTATGGCTACACCTTC. The chain couples TRBV27 to TRBJ1-2; no firm D call. The CDR3 extends over 13 amino acids. CDR1 is MNHEY, CDR2 SMNVEV, per germline (reference sequence). The V and J ends lost 2 bases and 3 bases respectively, with 7 bases between them.

This clone counts as medium-sized. The rearrangement joins TRBV6-5 to TRBJ1-1, with 7 bases matching TRBD1. Germline assignment: CDR1 MNHEY and CDR2 SVGAGI. V gave up 7 bases and J gave up 3 bases; unmatched junction bases: 5. The CDR3 extends over 13 amino acids. The CDR3 reads CASTPDRYTEAFF. The CDR3 nucleotides read TGTGCCAGCACCCCGGACAGGTACACTGAAGCTTTCTTT.

This chain joins TRBV23-1 and TRBJ1-3, with D maybe TRBD1 (5 bases). TRBV23-1 is labeled an ORF, and its function is uncertain. The CDR3 has 16 residues. Trimming took 1 base from V and 2 from J, leaving 12 bases between them. The chain's CDR3 is CASSQFSGEAGNTIYF. The CDR3 nucleotides are TGCGCCAGCAGTCAATTTTCGGGGGAGGCTGGAAACACCATATATTTT.

This clone was counted once. The CDR3 loop reads CASSLEGQVTYEQYF. Written as DNA, the CDR3 is TGTGCCAGCAGCTTGGAAGGACAGGTGACCTACGAGCAGTACTTC. This chain links TRBV5-5 with TRBJ2-7; TRBD1 aligns across 7 bases. After removal of 0 bases from V and 2 bases from J, the junction contained 5 bases not matched to a gene. The CDR3 extends over 15 amino acids. CDR1 is SGHKS and CDR2 is YYEKEE in the germline V gene (reference sequence).